This T cell receptor beta chain appears in the sequencing data of a study of T cells in Graves' hyperthyroidism and ophthalmopathy. The V and J ends lost 6 bases and 4 bases, in that order; junction bases with no gene match: 13. The CDR3 has 16 amino acids. CDR1 is MNHNS and CDR2 is SASEGT in the germline V gene. RNA transcripts provided the source from which TCR beta CDR3 regions were amplified. The primer set for the first-round RT-PCR of the TCR CDR3 was HTBI. One entry per CDR3 protein results from TCRdb running MiXCR on the multiplex PCR reads. The sample yields about 380,000 distinct CDR3 sequences, about 18% seen once.

Sequencing was performed on blood. The rearrangement joins TRBV6-1 to TRBJ1-2; TRBD1 aligns across 8 bases. This TCR was sampled from a young man with Graves' ophthalmopathy. CDR3 protein: CASRPVDRDPTYGYTF. The DNA of the CDR3 is TGTGCCAGCAGGCCCGTGGACAGGGACCCTACCTATGGCTACACCTTC.